This T cell receptor (beta chain) appears in the sequencing data of a study of blood T cell repertoires in COVID-19. Trimming cost V 6 bases and J 6 bases, with 14 bases left between them. There are 13 residues in the CDR3. Here immunoSEQ multiplex PCR was the method, and the copy in TCRdb shows in-frame clones only, minus some. The profile shows 65,000 to 90,000 clones, about nine tenths of them singletons. J is TRBJ1-2 and V is TRBV12-3 or TRBV12-4; no reliable D call. The sequenced sample consisted of peripheral blood. The TCR comes from an elderly woman with acute or convalescent COVID-19. The CDR3 protein is CASSPGWAHGYTF. The CDR3 bases are TGTGCCAGCAGCCCTGGGTGGGCCCATGGCTACACCTTC.